This TCR beta chain was sequenced in a study of T cells after somatic rescue of genetic block. Libraries were prepared by immunoSEQ multiplex PCR; TCRdb keeps only in-frame clonotypes and omits some of them. This sample has 9,500 to 14,000 clones; 78% occur once, and the top ten carry around 7.9%. Germline lookup yields CDR1 KGHSH and CDR2 LQKENI. The V end lost 2 bases, the J end lost 4 bases, and 12 bases lay between the germline ends. The CDR3 has 15 amino acids. This TCR was sampled from a boy between 5 and 17 years old. The genes are TRBV18 and TRBJ1-5; the D is unclear. The specimen was peripheral blood mononuclear cells (PBMCs). The DNA of the CDR3 is TGTGCCAGCTCACCATCCCCGCCGCCAAATCAGCCCCAGCATTTT. This encodes CASSPSPPPNQPQHF.